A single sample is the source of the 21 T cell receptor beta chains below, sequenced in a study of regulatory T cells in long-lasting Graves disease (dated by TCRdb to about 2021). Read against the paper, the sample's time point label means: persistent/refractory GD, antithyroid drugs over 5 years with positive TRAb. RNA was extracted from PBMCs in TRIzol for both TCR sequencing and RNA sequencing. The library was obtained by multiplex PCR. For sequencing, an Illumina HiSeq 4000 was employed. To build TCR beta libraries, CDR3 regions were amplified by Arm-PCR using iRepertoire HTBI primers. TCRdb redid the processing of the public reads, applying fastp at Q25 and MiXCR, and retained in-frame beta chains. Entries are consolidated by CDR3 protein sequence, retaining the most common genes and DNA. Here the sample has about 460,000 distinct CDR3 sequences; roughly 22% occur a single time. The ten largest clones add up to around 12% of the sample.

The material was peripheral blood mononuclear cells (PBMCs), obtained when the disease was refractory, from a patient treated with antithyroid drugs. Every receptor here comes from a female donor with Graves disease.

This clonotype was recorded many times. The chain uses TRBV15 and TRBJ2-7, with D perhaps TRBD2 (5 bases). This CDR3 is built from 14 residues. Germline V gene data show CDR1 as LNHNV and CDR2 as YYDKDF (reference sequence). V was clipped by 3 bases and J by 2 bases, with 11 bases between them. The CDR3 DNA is TGTGCCACCAGCAGGGAGGCAGAGACCTACGAGCAGTACTTC. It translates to CATSREAETYEQYF.

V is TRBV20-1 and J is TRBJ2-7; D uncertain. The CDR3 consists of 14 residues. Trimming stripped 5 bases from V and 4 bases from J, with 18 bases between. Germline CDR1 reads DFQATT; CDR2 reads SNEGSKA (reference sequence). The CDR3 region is CSALLQNHNYEQYF. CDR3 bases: TGCAGTGCTTTACTCCAGAACCATAATTACGAGCAGTACTTC.

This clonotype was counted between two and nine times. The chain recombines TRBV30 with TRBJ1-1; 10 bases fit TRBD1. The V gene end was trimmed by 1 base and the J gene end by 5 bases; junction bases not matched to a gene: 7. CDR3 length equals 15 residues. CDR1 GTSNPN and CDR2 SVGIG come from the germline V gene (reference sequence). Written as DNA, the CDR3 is TGTGCCTGGAGTGGACGACAGGGGGCTGAAACTGAAGCTTTCTTT. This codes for CAWSGRQGAETEAFF.

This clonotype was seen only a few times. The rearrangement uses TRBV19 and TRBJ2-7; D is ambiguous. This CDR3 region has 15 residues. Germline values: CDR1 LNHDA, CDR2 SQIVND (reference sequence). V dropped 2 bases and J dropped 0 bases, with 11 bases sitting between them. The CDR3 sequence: CASSIQHPSSYEQYF. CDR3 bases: TGTGCCAGTAGTATACAACACCCGAGCTCCTACGAGCAGTACTTC.

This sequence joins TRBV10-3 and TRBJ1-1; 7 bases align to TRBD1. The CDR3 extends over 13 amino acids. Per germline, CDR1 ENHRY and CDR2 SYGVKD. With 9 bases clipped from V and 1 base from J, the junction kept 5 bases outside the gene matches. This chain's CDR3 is CAIRTGANTEAFF. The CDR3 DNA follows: TGTGCCATTCGAACAGGGGCGAACACTGAAGCTTTCTTT.

The CDR3 reads CASSVSGGVAYNEQFF. CDR3 DNA: TGTGCCAGCAGTGTTAGCGGGGGGGTCGCCTACAATGAGCAGTTCTTC. This sequence joins TRBV6-2 or TRBV6-3 and TRBJ2-1; TRBD2 agrees at 11 bases. V shed 5 bases and J 2 bases; nucleotides not matched to a gene: 5. CDR3 length: 16 residues. CDR1 and CDR2 from the germline V gene are MNHEY and SVGEGT.

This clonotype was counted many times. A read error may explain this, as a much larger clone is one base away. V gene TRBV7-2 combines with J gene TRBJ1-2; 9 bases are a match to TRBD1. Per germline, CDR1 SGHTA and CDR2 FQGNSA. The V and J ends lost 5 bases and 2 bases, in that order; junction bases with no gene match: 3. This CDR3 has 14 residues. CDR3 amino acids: CASSPDRGNYGYTF. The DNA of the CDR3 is TGTGCCAGCAGCCCGGACAGGGGAAACTATGGCTACACCTTC.

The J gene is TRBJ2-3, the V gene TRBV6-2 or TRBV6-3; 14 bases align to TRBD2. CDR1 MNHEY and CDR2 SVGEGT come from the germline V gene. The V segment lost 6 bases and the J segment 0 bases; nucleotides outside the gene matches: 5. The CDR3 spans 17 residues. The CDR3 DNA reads TGTGCCAGCAGAGGGACTAGCGGGGGCGATAGCACAGATACGCAGTATTTT. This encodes CASRGTSGGDSTDTQYF.

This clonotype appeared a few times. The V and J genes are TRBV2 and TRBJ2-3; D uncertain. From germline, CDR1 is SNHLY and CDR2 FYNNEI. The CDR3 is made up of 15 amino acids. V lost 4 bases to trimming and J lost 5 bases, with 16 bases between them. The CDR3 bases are TGTGCCAGCAGTGTACGTCGCCCAGAGGTAGATACGCAGTATTTT. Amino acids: CASSVRRPEVDTQYF.

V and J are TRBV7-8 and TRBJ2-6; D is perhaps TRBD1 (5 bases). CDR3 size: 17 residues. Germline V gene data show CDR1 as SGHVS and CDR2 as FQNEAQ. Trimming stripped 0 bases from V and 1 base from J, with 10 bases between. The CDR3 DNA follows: TGTGCCAGCAGCTTAGCGCAGGGCATTTCTGGGGCCAACGTCCTGACTTTC. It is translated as CASSLAQGISGANVLTF.

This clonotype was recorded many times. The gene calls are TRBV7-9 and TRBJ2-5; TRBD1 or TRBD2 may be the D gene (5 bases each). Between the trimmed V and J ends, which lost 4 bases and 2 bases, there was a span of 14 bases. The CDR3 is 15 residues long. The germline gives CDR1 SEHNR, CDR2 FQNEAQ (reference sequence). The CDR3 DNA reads TGTGCCAGCAGCTCTGGGACCTTTGGGCAAGAGACCCAGTACTTC. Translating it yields CASSSGTFGQETQYF.

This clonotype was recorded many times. This CDR3 is CASSYMTLGAQETQYF. The CDR3 nucleotides are TGTGCCAGCAGCTACATGACGTTGGGGGCGCAGGAGACCCAGTACTTC. V is TRBV7-2 and J is TRBJ2-5, with D perhaps matching TRBD1 (6 bases). V lost 4 bases and J lost 5, with 20 bases in between. This CDR3 has 16 amino acids. The germline V gene encodes CDR1 SGHTA and CDR2 FQGNSA. Variable domain in full (rest from reference TRBV7-2 and TRBJ2-5): GAGVSQSPSNKVTEKGKDVELRCDPISGHTALYWYRQSLGQGLEFLIYFQGNSAPDKSGLPSDRFSAERTGGSVSTLTIQRTQQEDSAVYLCASSYMTLGAQETQYFGPGTRLLVL.

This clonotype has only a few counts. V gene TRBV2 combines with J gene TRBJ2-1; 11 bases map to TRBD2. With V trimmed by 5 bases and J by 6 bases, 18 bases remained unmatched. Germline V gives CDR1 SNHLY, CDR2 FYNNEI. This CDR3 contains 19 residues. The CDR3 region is CASSPRTALAGGHGNEQFF. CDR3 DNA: TGTGCCAGCAGTCCCCGTACTGCTTTAGCGGGGGGGCATGGCAATGAGCAGTTCTTC.

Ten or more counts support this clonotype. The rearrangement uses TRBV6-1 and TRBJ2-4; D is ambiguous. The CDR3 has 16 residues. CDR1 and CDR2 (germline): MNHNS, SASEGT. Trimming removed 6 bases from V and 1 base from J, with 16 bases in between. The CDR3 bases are TGTGCCAGCAGCTCCGACGGCCCTGAGGCCAAAAACATTCAGTACTTC. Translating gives CASSSDGPEAKNIQYF.

The CDR3 spells CASSYSRQGAVTGELFF. The CDR3 DNA sequence: TGTGCCAGCAGTTACTCACGACAGGGGGCTGTCACCGGGGAGCTGTTTTTT. The chain employs TRBV6-5 and TRBJ2-2; 10 nucleotides agree with TRBD1. V gave up 0 bases and J gave up 4 bases; unmatched junction bases: 5. This CDR3 has 17 amino acids. The germline V gene has CDR1 MNHEY and CDR2 SVGAGI.

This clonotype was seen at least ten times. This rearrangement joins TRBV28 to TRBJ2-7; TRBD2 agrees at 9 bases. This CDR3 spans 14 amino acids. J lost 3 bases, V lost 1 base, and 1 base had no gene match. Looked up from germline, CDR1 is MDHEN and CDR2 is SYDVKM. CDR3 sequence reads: CASSLLREGYEQYF. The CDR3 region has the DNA TGTGCCAGCAGTTTATTGCGGGAGGGCTACGAGCAGTACTTC.

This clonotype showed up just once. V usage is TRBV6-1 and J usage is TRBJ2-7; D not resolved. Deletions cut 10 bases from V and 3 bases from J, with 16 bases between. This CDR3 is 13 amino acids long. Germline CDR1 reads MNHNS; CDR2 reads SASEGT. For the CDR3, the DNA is TGTGCCACCCAACCACCATCGGGCTACGAGCAGTACTTC. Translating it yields CATQPPSGYEQYF.

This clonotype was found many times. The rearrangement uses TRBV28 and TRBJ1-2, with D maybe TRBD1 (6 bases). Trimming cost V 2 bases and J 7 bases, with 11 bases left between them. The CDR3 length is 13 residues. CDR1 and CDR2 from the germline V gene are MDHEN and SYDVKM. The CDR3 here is CASSLGTGLGYTF. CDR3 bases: TGTGCCAGCAGTTTAGGCACAGGGCTTGGCTACACCTTC.

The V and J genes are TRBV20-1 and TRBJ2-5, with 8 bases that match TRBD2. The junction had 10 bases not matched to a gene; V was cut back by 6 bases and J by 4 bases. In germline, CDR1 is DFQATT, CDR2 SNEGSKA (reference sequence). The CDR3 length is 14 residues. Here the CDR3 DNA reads TGCAGTGCCGGGGGCGGGGGGCCCCTAGAGACCCAGTACTTC. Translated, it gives CSAGGGGPLETQYF.

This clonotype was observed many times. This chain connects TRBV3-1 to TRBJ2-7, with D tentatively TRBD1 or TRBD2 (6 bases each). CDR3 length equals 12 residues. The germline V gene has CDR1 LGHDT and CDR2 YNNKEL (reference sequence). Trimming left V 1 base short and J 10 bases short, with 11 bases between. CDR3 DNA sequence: TGTGCCAGCAGCCAAGGAGGAGGGGGACAGTACTTC. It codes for CASSQGGGGQYF.

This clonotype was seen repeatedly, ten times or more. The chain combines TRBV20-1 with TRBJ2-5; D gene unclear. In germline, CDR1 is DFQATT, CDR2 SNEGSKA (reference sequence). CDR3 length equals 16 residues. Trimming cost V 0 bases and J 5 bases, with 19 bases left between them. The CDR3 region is CSARDPDGPGVETQYF. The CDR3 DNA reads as TGCAGTGCTAGAGATCCAGATGGTCCCGGAGTGGAGACCCAGTACTTC.